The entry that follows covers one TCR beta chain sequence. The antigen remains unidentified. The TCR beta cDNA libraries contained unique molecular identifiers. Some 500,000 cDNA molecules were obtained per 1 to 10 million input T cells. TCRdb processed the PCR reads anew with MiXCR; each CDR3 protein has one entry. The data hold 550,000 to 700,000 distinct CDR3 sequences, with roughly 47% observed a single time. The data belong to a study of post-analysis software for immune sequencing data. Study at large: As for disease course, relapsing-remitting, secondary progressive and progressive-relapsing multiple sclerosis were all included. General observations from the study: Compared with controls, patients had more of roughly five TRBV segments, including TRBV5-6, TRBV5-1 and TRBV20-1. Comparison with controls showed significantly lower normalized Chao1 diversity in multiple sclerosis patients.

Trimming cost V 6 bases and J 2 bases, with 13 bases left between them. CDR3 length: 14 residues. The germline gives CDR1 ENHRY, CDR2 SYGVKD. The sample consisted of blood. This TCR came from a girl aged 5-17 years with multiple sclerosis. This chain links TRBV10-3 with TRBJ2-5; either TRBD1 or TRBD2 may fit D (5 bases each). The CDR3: CAISGATGQETQYF. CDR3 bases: TGTGCCATCAGCGGGGCGACGGGTCAAGAGACCCAGTACTTC.